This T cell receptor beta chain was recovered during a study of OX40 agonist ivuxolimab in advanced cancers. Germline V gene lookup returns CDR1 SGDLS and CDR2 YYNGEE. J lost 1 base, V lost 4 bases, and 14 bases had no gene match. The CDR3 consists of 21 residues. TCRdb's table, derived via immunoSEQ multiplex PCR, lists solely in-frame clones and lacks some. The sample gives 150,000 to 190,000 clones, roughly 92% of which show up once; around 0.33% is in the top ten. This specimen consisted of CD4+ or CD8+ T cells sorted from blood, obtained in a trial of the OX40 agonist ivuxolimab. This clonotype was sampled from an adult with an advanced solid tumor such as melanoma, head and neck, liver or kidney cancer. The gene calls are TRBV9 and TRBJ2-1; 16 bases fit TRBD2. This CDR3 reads CASSHWIPGLAGGPSYNEQFF. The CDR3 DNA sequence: TGTGCCAGCAGCCACTGGATACCGGGACTAGCGGGGGGGCCTTCCTACAATGAGCAGTTCTTC.